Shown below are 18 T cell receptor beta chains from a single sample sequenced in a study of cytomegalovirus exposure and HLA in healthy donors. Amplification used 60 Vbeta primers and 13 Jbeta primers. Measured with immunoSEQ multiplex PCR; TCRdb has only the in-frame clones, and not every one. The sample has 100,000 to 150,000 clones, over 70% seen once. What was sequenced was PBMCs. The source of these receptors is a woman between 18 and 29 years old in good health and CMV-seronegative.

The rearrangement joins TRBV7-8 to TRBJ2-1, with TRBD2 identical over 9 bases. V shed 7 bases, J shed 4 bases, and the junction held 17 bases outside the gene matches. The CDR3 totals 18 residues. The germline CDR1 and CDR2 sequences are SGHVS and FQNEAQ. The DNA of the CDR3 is TGTGCCAGCACCCAAGGGCTAGCGGGAAAAGGGGGATACAATGAGCAGTTCTTC. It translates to CASTQGLAGKGGYNEQFF. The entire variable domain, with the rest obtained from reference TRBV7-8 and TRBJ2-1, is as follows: GAGVSQSPRYKVAKRGQDVALRCDPISGHVSLFWYQQALGQGPEFLTYFQNEAQLDKSGLPSDRFFAERPEGSVSTLKIQRTQQEDSAVYLCASTQGLAGKGGYNEQFFGPGTRLTVL.

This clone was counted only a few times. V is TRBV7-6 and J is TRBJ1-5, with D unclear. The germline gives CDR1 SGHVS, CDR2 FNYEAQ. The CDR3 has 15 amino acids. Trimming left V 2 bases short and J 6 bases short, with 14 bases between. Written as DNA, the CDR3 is TGTGCCAGCAGCTTAACCCGGGGATTGGGTCAGCCCCAGCATTTT. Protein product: CASSLTRGLGQPQHF.

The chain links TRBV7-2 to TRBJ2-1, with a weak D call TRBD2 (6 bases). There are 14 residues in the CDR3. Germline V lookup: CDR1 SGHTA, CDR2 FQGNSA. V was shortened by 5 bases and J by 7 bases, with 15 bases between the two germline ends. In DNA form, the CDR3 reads TGTGCCAGCAGCAGGAGGGAAAGGGTTAATGAGCAGTTCTTC. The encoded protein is CASSRRERVNEQFF.

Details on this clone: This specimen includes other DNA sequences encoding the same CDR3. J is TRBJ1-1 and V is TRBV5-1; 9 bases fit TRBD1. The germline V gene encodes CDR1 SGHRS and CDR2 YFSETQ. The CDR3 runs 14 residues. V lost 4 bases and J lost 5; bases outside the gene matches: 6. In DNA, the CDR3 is TGCGCCAGCAGCGAGGGACAGGGTGGTACTGAAGCTTTCTTT. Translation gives CASSEGQGGTEAFF.

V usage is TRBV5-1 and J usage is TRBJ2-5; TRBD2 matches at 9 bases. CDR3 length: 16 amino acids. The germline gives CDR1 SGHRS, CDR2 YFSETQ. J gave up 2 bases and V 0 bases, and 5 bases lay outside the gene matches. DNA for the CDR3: TGCGCCAGCAGCTTGGTCCCTAGCGGGGTACAAGAGACCCAGTACTTC. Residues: CASSLVPSGVQETQYF.

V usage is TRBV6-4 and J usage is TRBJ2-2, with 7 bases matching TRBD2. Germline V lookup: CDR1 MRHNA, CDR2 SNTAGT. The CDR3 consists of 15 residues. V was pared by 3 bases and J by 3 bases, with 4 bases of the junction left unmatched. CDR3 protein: CASSESSGDTGELFF. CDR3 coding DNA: TGTGCCAGCAGTGAGTCTAGCGGAGACACCGGGGAGCTGTTTTTT.

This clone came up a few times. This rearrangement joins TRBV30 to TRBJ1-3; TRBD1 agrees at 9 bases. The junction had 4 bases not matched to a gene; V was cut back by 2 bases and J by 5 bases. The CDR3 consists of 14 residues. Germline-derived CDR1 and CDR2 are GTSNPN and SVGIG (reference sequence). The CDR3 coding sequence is TGTGCCTGGAGTTCAGGACAGGGGAGAAACACCATATATTTT. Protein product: CAWSSGQGRNTIYF.

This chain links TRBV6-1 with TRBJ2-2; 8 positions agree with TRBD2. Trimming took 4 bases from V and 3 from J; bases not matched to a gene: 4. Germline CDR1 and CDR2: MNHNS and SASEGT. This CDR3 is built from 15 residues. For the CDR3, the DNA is TGTGCCAGCAGTGTGACGGGAGGGGACACCGGGGAGCTGTTTTTT. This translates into CASSVTGGDTGELFF.

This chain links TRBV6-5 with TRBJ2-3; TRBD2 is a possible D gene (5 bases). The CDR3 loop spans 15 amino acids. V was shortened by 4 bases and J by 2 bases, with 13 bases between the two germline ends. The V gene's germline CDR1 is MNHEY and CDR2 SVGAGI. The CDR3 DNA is TGTGCCAGCAGTTCCGAAGCGGCCACCACAGATACGCAGTATTTT. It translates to CASSSEAATTDTQYF.

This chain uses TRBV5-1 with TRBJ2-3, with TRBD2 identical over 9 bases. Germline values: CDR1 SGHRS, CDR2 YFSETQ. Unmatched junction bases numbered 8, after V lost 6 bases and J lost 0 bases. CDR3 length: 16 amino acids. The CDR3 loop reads CASMWQAGGSTDTQYF. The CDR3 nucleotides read TGCGCCAGCATGTGGCAGGCGGGAGGGAGCACAGATACGCAGTATTTT.

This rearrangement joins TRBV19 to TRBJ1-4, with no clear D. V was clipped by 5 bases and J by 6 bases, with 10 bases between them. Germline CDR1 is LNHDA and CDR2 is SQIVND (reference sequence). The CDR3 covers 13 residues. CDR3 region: CASSRTAYEKLFF. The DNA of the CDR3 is TGTGCCAGTAGTCGGACTGCATATGAAAAACTGTTTTTT. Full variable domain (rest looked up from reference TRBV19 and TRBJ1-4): DGGITQSPKYLFRKEGQNVTLSCEQNLNHDAMYWYRQDPGQGLRLIYYSQIVNDFQKGDIAEGYSVSREKKESFPLTVTSAQKNPTAFYLCASSRTAYEKLFFGSGTQLSVL.

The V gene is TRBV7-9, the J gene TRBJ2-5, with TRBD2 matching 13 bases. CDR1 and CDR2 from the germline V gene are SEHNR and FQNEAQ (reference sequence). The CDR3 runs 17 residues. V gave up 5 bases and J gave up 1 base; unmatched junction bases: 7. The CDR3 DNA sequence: TGTGCCAGCAGCCCGGGGACTAGCGGGGCCTTCCAAGAGACCCAGTACTTC. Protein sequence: CASSPGTSGAFQETQYF.

DNA of the CDR3: TGCGCCAGCAGAGAAACTAGCGGGAGCTTCGGGGAGACCCAGTACTTC. Translating gives CASRETSGSFGETQYF. V usage is TRBV5-1 and J usage is TRBJ2-5; 11 bases are shared with TRBD2. Unmatched junction bases numbered 11, after V lost 5 bases and J lost 5 bases. This CDR3 is built from 16 residues. From germline, CDR1 is SGHRS and CDR2 YFSETQ. Drawing the rest from reference TRBV5-1 and TRBJ2-5, the complete variable domain is KAGVTQTPRYLIKTRGQQVTLSCSPISGHRSVSWYQQTPGQGLQFLFEYFSETQRNKGNFPGRFSGRQFSNSRSEMNVSTLELGDSALYLCASRETSGSFGETQYFGPGTRLLVL.

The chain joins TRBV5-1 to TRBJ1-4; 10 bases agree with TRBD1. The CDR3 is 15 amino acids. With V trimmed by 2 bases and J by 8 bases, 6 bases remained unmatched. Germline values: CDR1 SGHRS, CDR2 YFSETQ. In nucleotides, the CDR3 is TGCGCCAGCAGCTTCTTCGGGACAGGGGAAGAAAAACTGTTTTTT. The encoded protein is CASSFFGTGEEKLFF.

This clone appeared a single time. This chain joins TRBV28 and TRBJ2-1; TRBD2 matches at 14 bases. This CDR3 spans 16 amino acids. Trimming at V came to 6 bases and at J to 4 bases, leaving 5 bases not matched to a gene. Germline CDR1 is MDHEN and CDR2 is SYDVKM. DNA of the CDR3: TGTGCCAGCAGGGGGGGGACTAGCGGGAGATACAATGAGCAGTTCTTC. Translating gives CASRGGTSGRYNEQFF.

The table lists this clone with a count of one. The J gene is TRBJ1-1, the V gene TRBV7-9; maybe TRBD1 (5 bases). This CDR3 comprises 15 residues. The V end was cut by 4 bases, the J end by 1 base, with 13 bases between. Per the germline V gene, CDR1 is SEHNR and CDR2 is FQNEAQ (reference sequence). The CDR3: CASSSPGMTNTEAFF. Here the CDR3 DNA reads TGTGCCAGCAGCTCTCCAGGGATGACGAACACTGAAGCTTTCTTT.

CDR3 sequence reads: CASSIIGTVYEQYF. The CDR3 DNA reads as TGTGCCAGTAGTATCATCGGGACTGTCTACGAGCAGTACTTC. This chain connects TRBV19 to TRBJ2-7; tentative D call: TRBD2 (6 bases). The CDR3 spans 14 residues. V lost 3 bases to trimming and J lost 3 bases, with 12 bases between them. Germline values: CDR1 LNHDA, CDR2 SQIVND (reference sequence).

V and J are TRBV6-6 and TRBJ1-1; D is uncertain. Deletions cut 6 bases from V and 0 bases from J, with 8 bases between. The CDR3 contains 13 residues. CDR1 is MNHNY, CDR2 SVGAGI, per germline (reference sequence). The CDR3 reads CASSLGVNTEAFF. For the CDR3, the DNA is TGTGCCAGCAGCTTAGGAGTGAACACTGAAGCTTTCTTT.